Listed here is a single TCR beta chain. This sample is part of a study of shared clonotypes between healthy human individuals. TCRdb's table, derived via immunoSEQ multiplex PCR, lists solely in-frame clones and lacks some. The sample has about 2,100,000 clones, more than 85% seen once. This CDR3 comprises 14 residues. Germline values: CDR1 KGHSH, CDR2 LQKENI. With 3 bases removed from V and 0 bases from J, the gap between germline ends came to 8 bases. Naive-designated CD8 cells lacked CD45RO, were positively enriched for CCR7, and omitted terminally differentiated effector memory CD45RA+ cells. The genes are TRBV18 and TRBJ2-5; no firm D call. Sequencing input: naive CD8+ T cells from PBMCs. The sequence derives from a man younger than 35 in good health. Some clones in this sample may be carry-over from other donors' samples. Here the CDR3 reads CASSPPDYQETQYF. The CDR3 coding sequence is TGTGCCAGCTCACCCCCAGATTACCAAGAGACCCAGTACTTC.